This T cell receptor (beta chain) was documented in a study of blood T cells in healthy people across ages. CDR1 and CDR2 from the germline V gene are LNHNV and YYDKDF (reference sequence). The CDR3 sequence is 17 residues long. Trimming stripped 1 base from V and 5 bases from J, with 18 bases between. The use of a sample-barcoded 5' primer and a J-beta primer mix characterized a second PCR of 7 to 11 cycles. MiXCR, run by TCRdb on the 5' RACE reads, gives a single entry per CDR3 protein. In the table there are 1.5 million to 2 million distinct CDR3 sequences, 30% to 40% of which are singletons. For every donor, a draw yielded around 10 milliliters of peripheral blood.

This chain uses TRBV15 with TRBJ2-1; possible D gene TRBD2, 6 bases. Input material: blood. This clonotype was obtained from a woman aged 25-40 years in good health. The CDR3 bases are TGTGCCACCAGCAGAGGTCTAGCGAGAGGAGCGGACAATGAGCAGTTCTTC. This gives the protein CATSRGLARGADNEQFF.